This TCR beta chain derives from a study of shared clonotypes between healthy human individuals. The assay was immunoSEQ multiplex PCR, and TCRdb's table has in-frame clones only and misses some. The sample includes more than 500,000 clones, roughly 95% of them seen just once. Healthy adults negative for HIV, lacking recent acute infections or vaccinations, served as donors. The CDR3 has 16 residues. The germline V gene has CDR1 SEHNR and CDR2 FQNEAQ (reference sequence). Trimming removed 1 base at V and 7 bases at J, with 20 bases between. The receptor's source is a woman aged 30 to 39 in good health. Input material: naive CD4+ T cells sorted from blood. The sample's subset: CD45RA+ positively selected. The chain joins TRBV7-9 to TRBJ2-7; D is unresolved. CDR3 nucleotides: TGTGCCAGCAGCTTAGGGTCGCAAGCCTCTGTGAGGGAGCAGTACTTC. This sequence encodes CASSLGSQASVREQYF.